The source of this TCR beta chain is a study of T cells after yellow fever vaccination. TCRdb reanalysed the 5' RACE reads using MiXCR and keeps one entry per CDR3 protein. This sample has 65,000 to 70,000 distinct CDR3 sequences, with 5.9% found just once. CDR3 length equals 14 residues. J gave up 6 bases and V 4 bases, and 6 bases lay outside the gene matches. Many counts were recorded for this clonotype. This sequence was found in a young man who received the YFV17D yellow fever vaccine. Material: CD4+ T cells sorted from PBMCs, obtained around 15 days after the first yellow fever vaccination. The chain is built from TRBV12-3 or TRBV12-4 and TRBJ2-1; 7 nucleotides agree with TRBD2. The CDR3: CASSSTSAVNEQFF. DNA for the CDR3: TGTGCCAGCAGTTCCACTAGCGCGGTCAATGAGCAGTTCTTC.